This TCR beta chain was sequenced for a study of glioma-infiltrating T cells. The iRepertoire nested amplicon-rescue multiplex PCR amplified TCR alpha and beta CDR3s from RNA. TCRdb used MiXCR to reprocess the multiplex PCR reads, holding one entry per CDR3 protein. Of about 180,000 distinct CDR3 sequences listed, around 40% are singletons. The table lists this clonotype with a few counts. The CDR3 is made up of 15 amino acids. V lost 4 bases, J lost 4 bases, and 6 bases stayed unmatched. Per the germline V gene, CDR1 is SGHRS and CDR2 is YFSETQ. The TCR sequence derives from a human donor with low-grade glioma or glioblastoma, undergoing nonglioma brain surgery, or in good health (not recorded which). The rearrangement uses TRBV5-1 and TRBJ2-5; 11 bases fit TRBD2. The sequenced sample consisted of glioma tissue, nonneoplastic brain tissue, or PBMCs (not recorded which). The CDR3 loop reads CASSPGLAVGETQYF. CDR3 bases: TGCGCCAGCAGCCCGGGACTAGCGGTAGGAGAGACCCAGTACTTC.